This section outlines one T cell receptor (beta chain) sequence together with its context. Its antigen remains unknown. The data belong to a study of CD8 T cell repertoires and HIV-1 epitope variants. Turning to the study itself: Twenty-five autologous and known Gag and Nef epitope variant peptides each stimulated T cells separately. An uncultured baseline aliquot held 1M T cells. Controls were a CMV, EBV and flu pool, Ebola AY9, and no peptide.

Profiled with immunoSEQ multiplex PCR; TCRdb holds only in-frame clones, not every one. The sample consists of thousands of clones, around 60% of them appearing once. The CDR3 runs to 14 residues. Germline V gives CDR1 SNHLY, CDR2 FYNNEI. With 6 bases removed from V and 0 bases from J, the gap between germline ends came to 12 bases. The chain links TRBV2 to TRBJ2-7; no firm D call. The receptor's source is a male donor with HIV. The sample comprised cultured CD8+ T cells derived from PBMCs. This CDR3 reads CASRAQSSSYEQYF. As DNA, the CDR3 is TGTGCCAGCAGGGCACAGAGCAGCTCCTACGAGCAGTACTTC. Full variable domain (missing parts from reference TRBV2 and TRBJ2-7): EPEVTQTPSHQVTQMGQEVILRCVPISNHLYFYWYRQILGQKVEFLVSFYNNEISEKSEIFDDQFSVERPDGSNFTLKIRSTKLEDSAMYFCASRAQSSSYEQYFGPGTRLTVT.